This record concerns one T cell receptor (beta chain) sequence. V gave up 5 bases and J gave up 11 bases; unmatched junction bases: 9. This CDR3 has 13 amino acids. This entry is derived from a study of blood T cell repertoires in COVID-19. About the study: Sources were T cells, B-cell-depleted T cells, or PBMCs; the material itself was cDNA or gDNA.

In the original analysis: From reference gene primer amplification, estimates of nucleated cell counts were derived. Generated by immunoSEQ multiplex PCR, the TCRdb table keeps only in-frame clones and is missing some. That table furnishes V, J and clone size, whereas the DNA furnished D and trimming. The table shows around 130,000 clones, with about four fifths occurring only once. This sequence was found in a man between 35 and 55 years old with active or convalescent COVID-19. Sequenced sample: peripheral blood. J is TRBJ1-1 and V is TRBV5-3, with TRBD1 identical over 10 bases. TRBV5-3 belongs to the ORF category, with a function that is uncertain. The CDR3 nucleotides read TGTGCCAGAAGTCGACAGGGGGCCCGGGAGGCTTTCTTT. Translated, it gives CARSRQGAREAFF.